These 30 T cell receptor beta chains originate from one sample sequenced in a study of blood T cell repertoires in COVID-19 (TCRdb year 2020). Receptor amplification or capture employed the immunoSEQ multiplex PCR assay. Not all clones reach the TCRdb copy of this immuneACCESS table, which keeps in-frame sequences only. Checked studies attribute under half of the gap to unresolved V genes and leave the rest unexplained. The sample includes approximately 180,000 clones, with roughly 89% observed a single time. 1.6% of the sample goes to the ten largest clones. The source material was peripheral blood. These TCRs come from a woman between 45 and 60 years old with acute or convalescent COVID-19.

The chain is built from TRBV6-5 and TRBJ2-7, with D possibly TRBD1 on 6 matching bases. Trimming took off 6 bases at V and 6 bases at J, with 12 bases between the two ends. The germline CDR1 and CDR2 sequences are MNHEY and SVGAGI. The CDR3 is 12 amino acids. CDR3 sequence reads: CASSSTGSEQYF. Here the CDR3 DNA reads TGTGCCAGCAGCTCAACAGGGAGCGAGCAGTACTTC.

This clone appeared once. CDR3 bases: TGCGCCAGCAGCCCCCTAGCGGGGGATATTTCCTACGAGCAGTACTTC. Translated: CASSPLAGDISYEQYF. The rearrangement links TRBV10-2 to TRBJ2-7; 10 bases match TRBD2. The V gene end was trimmed by 6 bases and the J gene end by 1 base; junction bases not matched to a gene: 9. CDR3 size: 16 residues. Per the germline V gene, CDR1 is WSHSY and CDR2 is SAAADI.

The V call is TRBV11-2, the J call TRBJ2-7; 8 bases agree with TRBD1. Germline V gene sequence: CDR1 SGHAT, CDR2 FQNNGV. The CDR3 extends over 15 amino acids. The ends lost 5 bases at V and 5 bases at J; junction bases unmatched: 11. The CDR3 coding sequence is TGTGCCAGCAGCAAAAAACCGGGACAGGCTCACGAGCAGTACTTC. Translation gives CASSKKPGQAHEQYF.

The CDR3 reads CAWSVRYNNEKLFF. The CDR3, as DNA: TGTGCCTGGAGTGTTAGATATAATAATGAAAAACTGTTTTTT. V and J are TRBV30 and TRBJ1-4; D not certain. Germline-derived CDR1 and CDR2 are GTSNPN and SVGIG (reference sequence). V was trimmed by 0 bases and J by 4 bases, leaving 9 bases between them. This CDR3 spans 14 amino acids.

The CDR3 is CAISESRQRGVNEQFF. The CDR3 DNA is TGTGCCATCAGTGAGTCGAGGCAGCGGGGGGTCAATGAGCAGTTCTTC. V usage is TRBV10-3 and J usage is TRBJ2-1; TRBD2 matches 9 bases. This CDR3 region has 16 residues. CDR1 and CDR2 (germline): ENHRY, SYGVKD. The J segment lost 6 bases and the V segment lost 0 bases, leaving 6 bases of the junction unmatched.

V is TRBV19 and J is TRBJ2-1; 15 bases map to TRBD2. The germline V gene has CDR1 LNHDA and CDR2 SQIVND (reference sequence). V lost 1 base and J lost 3; bases outside the gene matches: 4. The CDR3 spans 18 residues. The CDR3 sequence is CASSIAGTSGGFYNEQFF. The CDR3 DNA reads TGTGCCAGTAGTATAGCTGGGACTAGCGGGGGGTTCTACAATGAGCAGTTCTTC.

The chain uses TRBV6-5 and TRBJ2-2, with D possibly matching TRBD1 (5 bases). With 2 bases removed from V and 5 bases from J, the gap between germline ends came to 9 bases. Germline values: CDR1 MNHEY, CDR2 SVGAGI. This CDR3 region has 14 residues. The DNA of the CDR3 is TGTGCCAGCAGTTACACCAGGGCTACCGGGGAGCTGTTTTTT. Its protein product is CASSYTRATGELFF.

The count of this clone is one. The chain joins TRBV18 to TRBJ2-7; 12 positions match TRBD1. Germline CDR1 reads KGHSH; CDR2 reads LQKENI. The CDR3 totals 15 residues. V lost 3 bases to trimming and J lost 6 bases; unmatched junction nucleotides: 6. Here the CDR3 DNA reads TGTGCCAGCTCACCCCAGGGACAGGGGGCGACCGAGCAGTACTTC. Protein: CASSPQGQGATEQYF.

This chain links TRBV6-7 with TRBJ2-5, with D perhaps TRBD2 (7 bases). TRBV6-7 is marked as an open reading frame, function uncertain. The length of the CDR3 is 17 residues. V lost 9 bases and J 0 bases, leaving 23 bases between the germline ends. CDR3 DNA: TGTGCCAGAGGGGGTCTTTATCAAGCGGGGTACCAAGAGACCCAGTACTTC. This gives the protein CARGGLYQAGYQETQYF.

The J gene is TRBJ2-2, the V gene TRBV10-3, with D perhaps TRBD2 (5 bases). Germline V gives CDR1 ENHRY, CDR2 SYGVKD. Trimming took 4 bases from V and 8 from J, leaving 5 bases between them. This CDR3 has 11 amino acids. The CDR3 region is CAISAGGELFF. The DNA for the CDR3 is TGTGCCATCAGTGCGGGAGGGGAGCTGTTTTTT.

The V call is TRBV27, the J call TRBJ1-4, with 8 bases identical to TRBD1. CDR1 and CDR2 (germline): MNHEY, SMNVEV (reference sequence). The trim removed 5 bases at V and 3 bases at J, leaving 2 bases unmatched. The CDR3 extends over 14 amino acids. The CDR3 coding sequence is TGTGCCAGCAGTCCGGACAGGGCTAATGAAAAACTGTTTTTT. It translates to CASSPDRANEKLFF.

The chain has TRBV30 and TRBJ1-2; the D is unclear. The CDR3 covers 15 residues. Germline CDR1 and CDR2: GTSNPN and SVGIG (reference sequence). Deletions cut 0 bases from V and 2 bases from J, with 13 bases between. The CDR3 coding sequence is TGTGCCTGGAGTGTACCGGGGTCCCTGAACTATGGCTACACCTTC. Its translation is CAWSVPGSLNYGYTF.

The rearrangement links TRBV7-2 to TRBJ2-5, with D possibly TRBD1 on 6 matching bases. The V gene's germline CDR1 is SGHTA and CDR2 FQGNSA. The CDR3 sequence is 15 residues long. V was clipped by 1 base and J by 4 bases, with 13 bases between them. The CDR3 region is CASSLDQKGGETQYF. The CDR3 DNA reads TGTGCCAGCAGCTTAGATCAGAAAGGGGGAGAGACCCAGTACTTC.

The table lists this clone with a count of one. The rearrangement uses TRBV3-1 (or the pseudogene TRBV3-2) and TRBJ1-1; D call uncertain. Germline lookup yields CDR1 LGHDT and CDR2 YNNKEL (reference sequence). The V gene lost 0 bases and the J gene lost 1 base, with 9 bases spanning the gap. The CDR3 spans 15 residues. The CDR3 is CASSQDGLANTEAFF. The CDR3 DNA is TGTGCCAGCAGCCAAGATGGACTCGCGAACACTGAAGCTTTCTTT.

The chain carries TRBV6-5 and TRBJ2-1, with D maybe TRBD1 (6 bases). The germline gives CDR1 MNHEY, CDR2 SVGAGI. The CDR3 runs to 14 residues. Deletions cut 8 bases from V and 8 bases from J, with 19 bases between. This chain's CDR3 is CASGWQQGSDEQFF. In DNA, the CDR3 is TGTGCCAGCGGTTGGCAACAGGGATCGGATGAGCAGTTCTTC.

The chain couples TRBV5-5 to TRBJ1-2, with D maybe TRBD1 (6 bases). Germline CDR1 SGHKS, CDR2 YYEKEE (reference sequence). V lost 3 bases and J 4 bases, leaving 19 bases between the germline ends. The CDR3 extends over 16 amino acids. The CDR3 reads CASSYFGSGASYGYTF. The CDR3 DNA reads TGTGCCAGCAGCTATTTTGGGTCAGGGGCATCCTATGGCTACACCTTC.

This clone has just one count. The V call is TRBV6-2 or TRBV6-3, the J call TRBJ2-2; D is unresolved. Trimming took off 5 bases at V and 0 bases at J, with 7 bases between the two ends. The V gene's germline CDR1 is MNHEY and CDR2 SVGEGT. This CDR3 contains 14 residues. DNA for the CDR3: TGTGCCAGCAGTATGACAACGAACACCGGGGAGCTGTTTTTT. It translates to CASSMTTNTGELFF.

This clone was counted only a few times. This chain uses TRBV2 with TRBJ2-3; tentatively, D is TRBD2 (5 bases). CDR1 and CDR2 from the germline V gene are SNHLY and FYNNEI. This CDR3 has 12 amino acids. The V end lost 5 bases, the J end lost 5 bases, and 8 bases lay between the germline ends. This chain's CDR3 is CASSLSGDTQYF. CDR3 DNA sequence: TGTGCCAGCAGTCTAAGCGGAGATACGCAGTATTTT.

The CDR3 nucleotides read TGTGCCAGCAGTCTCCGACATAACACCATATATTTT. Amino acid sequence: CASSLRHNTIYF. The V and J genes are TRBV6-2 or TRBV6-3 and TRBJ1-3; D is undetermined. Between the trimmed V and J ends, which lost 5 bases and 7 bases, there was a span of 9 bases. CDR1 is MNHEY, CDR2 SVGEGT, per germline. CDR3 length equals 12 residues.

DNA of the CDR3: TGTGCCAGCCGCAGGGGGGAAGGGACCCAGTACTTC. Protein product: CASRRGEGTQYF. The V and J genes are TRBV3-1 (or the pseudogene TRBV3-2) and TRBJ2-5, with D possibly matching TRBD1 (7 bases). The CDR3 contains 12 residues. V was shortened by 8 bases and J by 7 bases, with 14 bases between the two germline ends. Germline loops: CDR1 LGHDT, CDR2 YNNKEL (reference sequence).

The chain joins TRBV30 to TRBJ1-1; the D gene is possibly TRBD1 (5 bases). There are 16 residues in the CDR3. Germline CDR1 reads GTSNPN; CDR2 reads SVGIG (reference sequence). The ends were cut back, 3 bases at V and 2 bases at J, with 19 bases in the middle. The CDR3 here is CAWRGRAGTINTEAFF. As DNA, the CDR3 is TGTGCCTGGAGGGGGAGGGCAGGGACGATCAACACTGAAGCTTTCTTT.

This chain joins TRBV7-8 and TRBJ2-1; 9 positions match TRBD1. The CDR3 loop spans 18 amino acids. The V gene's germline CDR1 is SGHVS and CDR2 FQNEAQ. V lost 5 bases and J lost 4; bases outside the gene matches: 15. This CDR3 reads CASSRTGGMTLKYNEQFF. The DNA for the CDR3 is TGTGCCAGCAGCCGAACAGGGGGCATGACCCTCAAATACAATGAGCAGTTCTTC.

The genes are TRBV4-1 and TRBJ2-2, with 11 nucleotides matching TRBD2. CDR3 length equals 19 residues. Germline CDR1 reads MGHRA; CDR2 reads YSYEKL. Unmatched junction bases numbered 10, after V lost 0 bases and J lost 4 bases. CDR3 sequence: CASSQDGVAGGLGTGELFF. In nucleotides, the CDR3 is TGCGCCAGCAGCCAAGACGGGGTAGCGGGGGGGCTTGGCACCGGGGAGCTGTTTTTT.

The J gene is TRBJ1-3, the V gene TRBV10-2; D gene unclear. Germline V gene data show CDR1 as WSHSY and CDR2 as SAAADI. The CDR3 is 17 amino acids. V lost 4 bases, J lost 6 bases, and 22 bases lay in between. The CDR3 DNA reads as TGCGCCAGCAGTGGGTCGATCCAGGTATTACCGTCAAACACCATATATTTT. Translated, it gives CASSGSIQVLPSNTIYF.

This clone was recorded once. This sequence joins TRBV9 and TRBJ2-4; TRBD1 agrees at 8 bases. The V segment lost 0 bases and the J segment 1 base; nucleotides outside the gene matches: 3. The CDR3 runs to 16 residues. The germline V gene encodes CDR1 SGDLS and CDR2 YYNGEE. The CDR3 coding sequence is TGTGCCAGCAGCGTAGGGCAGGGGGCGGCCAAAAACATTCAGTACTTC. This codes for CASSVGQGAAKNIQYF.

This clone has only one observation. DNA of the CDR3: TGTGCCAGTAGTATAGCACACAGGTTCACAGATACGCAGTATTTT. Amino acids: CASSIAHRFTDTQYF. The chain is built from TRBV19 and TRBJ2-3; D may be TRBD1 (5 bases). Germline CDR1 reads LNHDA; CDR2 reads SQIVND (reference sequence). V gave up 1 base and J gave up 2 bases, with 10 bases separating them. This CDR3 region has 15 residues.

The chain uses TRBV7-3 and TRBJ2-5; 7 positions agree with TRBD2. The germline V gene has CDR1 SGHTA and CDR2 FQGTGA. Germline trimming cut 4 bases from V and 5 bases from J; bases unmatched to any gene: 13. CDR3 length: 16 residues. The CDR3 DNA sequence: TGTGCCAGCAGCTCCTTGGGAGGGGCCACTAGGGAGACCCAGTACTTC. Protein: CASSSLGGATRETQYF.

This chain uses TRBV19 with TRBJ1-3, with D perhaps TRBD1 (6 bases). CDR1 and CDR2 from the germline V gene are LNHDA and SQIVND (reference sequence). V was cut by 8 bases and J by 0 bases, with 17 bases left in between. This CDR3 has 16 amino acids. The CDR3 coding sequence is TGTGCCAGTGCCCGCCTAGGGACACCCTCTGGAAACACCATATATTTT. Protein: CASARLGTPSGNTIYF.

The chain uses TRBV30 and TRBJ1-1, with 7 nucleotides matching TRBD1. Germline CDR1 and CDR2: GTSNPN and SVGIG (reference sequence). The V gene end was trimmed by 5 bases and the J gene end by 6 bases; junction bases not matched to a gene: 6. CDR3 length: 12 residues. CDR3: CAWSRDSPEAFF. DNA for the CDR3: TGTGCCTGGTCCCGGGACAGTCCTGAAGCTTTCTTT.

The genes are TRBV6-5 and TRBJ1-5, with TRBD1 matching over 8 bases. This CDR3 has 15 residues. The trim removed 6 bases at V and 4 bases at J, leaving 8 bases unmatched. The germline gives CDR1 MNHEY, CDR2 SVGAGI. For the CDR3, the DNA is TGTGCCAGCAGCCCATGGACAGGGCCGAATCAGCCCCAGCATTTT. Translation: CASSPWTGPNQPQHF.